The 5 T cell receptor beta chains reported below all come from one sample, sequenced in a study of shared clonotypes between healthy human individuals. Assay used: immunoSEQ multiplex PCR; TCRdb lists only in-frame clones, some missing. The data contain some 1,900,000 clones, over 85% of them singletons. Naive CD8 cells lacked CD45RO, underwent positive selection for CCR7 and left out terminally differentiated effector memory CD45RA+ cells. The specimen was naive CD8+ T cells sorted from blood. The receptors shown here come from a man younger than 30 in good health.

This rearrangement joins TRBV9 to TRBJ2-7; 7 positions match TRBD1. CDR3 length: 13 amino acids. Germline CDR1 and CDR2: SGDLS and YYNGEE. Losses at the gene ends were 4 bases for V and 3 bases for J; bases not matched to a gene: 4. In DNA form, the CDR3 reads TGTGCCAGCAGCCCCGGACAGGACTACGAGCAGTACTTC. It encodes CASSPGQDYEQYF.

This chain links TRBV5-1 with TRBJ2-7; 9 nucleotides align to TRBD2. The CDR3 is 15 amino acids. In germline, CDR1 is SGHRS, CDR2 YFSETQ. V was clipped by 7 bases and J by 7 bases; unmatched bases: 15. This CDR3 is CASQITGTSYQEQYF. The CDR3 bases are TGCGCCAGCCAAATCACCGGGACTAGCTATCAAGAGCAGTACTTC.

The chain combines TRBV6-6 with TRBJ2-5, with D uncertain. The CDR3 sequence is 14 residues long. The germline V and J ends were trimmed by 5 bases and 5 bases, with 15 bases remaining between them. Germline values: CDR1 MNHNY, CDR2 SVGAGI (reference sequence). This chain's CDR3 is CASSTYLAVETQYF. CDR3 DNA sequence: TGTGCCAGCAGTACGTATCTGGCCGTGGAGACCCAGTACTTC.

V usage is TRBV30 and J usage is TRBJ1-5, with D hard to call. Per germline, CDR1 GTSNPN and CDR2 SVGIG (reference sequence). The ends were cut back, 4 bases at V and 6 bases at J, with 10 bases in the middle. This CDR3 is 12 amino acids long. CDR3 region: CAWTLDGQPQHF. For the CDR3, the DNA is TGTGCCTGGACGCTGGATGGTCAGCCCCAGCATTTT.

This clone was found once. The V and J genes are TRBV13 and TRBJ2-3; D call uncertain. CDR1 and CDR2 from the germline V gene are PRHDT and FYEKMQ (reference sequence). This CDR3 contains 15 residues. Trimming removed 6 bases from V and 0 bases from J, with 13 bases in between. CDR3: CASSPGLGSTDTQYF. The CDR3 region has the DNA TGTGCCAGCAGTCCCGGGCTAGGAAGCACAGATACGCAGTATTTT.